The next 9 T cell receptor beta chains were all read from a single sample in a study of CD8+ T cells in alopecia areata. Sequencing used cDNA as its template, made by extracting RNA and reverse transcribing it. Sequencing was performed with immunoSEQ multiplex PCR; in TCRdb, only in-frame clones are kept and a portion is missing. The sample includes approximately 200,000 clones, approximately 60% of them seen just once. Sample treatment: oral pan-JAK inhibitor, 5-10 mg twice daily. The specimen comprised CD4+ T cells sorted from blood, sampled at week 4, from a patient treated with tofacitinib. These receptors were taken from a human donor with alopecia areata.

The chain links TRBV5-5 to TRBJ2-1, with 8 bases identical to TRBD1. The CDR3 runs to 9 residues. The V gene's germline CDR1 is SGHKS and CDR2 YYEKEE (reference sequence). V was clipped by 7 bases and J by 15 bases; unmatched bases: 3. The CDR3: CASRTGTFF. The CDR3 region has the DNA TGTGCCAGCCGGACAGGGACGTTCTTC.

CDR3 loop: CAWSDGGDTGELFF. In nucleotides, the CDR3 is TGTGCCTGGAGCGATGGGGGGGACACCGGGGAGCTGTTTTTT. This chain joins TRBV30 and TRBJ2-2; TRBD2 matches at 7 bases. Germline V gene data show CDR1 as GTSNPN and CDR2 as SVGIG (reference sequence). V was pared by 3 bases and J by 3 bases, with 4 bases of the junction left unmatched. This CDR3 region has 14 residues.

In this sample, this clone turned up a few times. This chain connects TRBV4-3 to TRBJ1-1; D not resolved. Trimming removed 0 bases at V and 5 bases at J, with 13 bases between. CDR3 length: 15 residues. Germline values: CDR1 LGHNA, CDR2 YSLEER. The CDR3 protein is CASSQDSNFGTEAFF. In nucleotides, the CDR3 is TGCGCCAGCAGCCAAGACTCCAATTTTGGGACTGAAGCTTTCTTT.

About this clone itself: Different DNA sequences within this sample yield the same CDR3. The chain has TRBV6-5 and TRBJ2-6, with no clear D. Germline V gene data show CDR1 as MNHEY and CDR2 as SVGAGI. The CDR3 extends over 13 amino acids. Trimming stripped 4 bases from V and 4 bases from J, with 5 bases between. CDR3 bases: TGTGCCAGCAGTTTAAGCGGGGCCAACGTCCTGACTTTC. Translation gives CASSLSGANVLTF.

This clone appeared a few times. V usage is TRBV19 and J usage is TRBJ1-5; D is ambiguous. The CDR3 is made up of 12 amino acids. Looked up from germline, CDR1 is LNHDA and CDR2 is SQIVND (reference sequence). V dropped 5 bases and J dropped 7 bases, with 9 bases sitting between them. CDR3 nucleotides: TGTGCCAGTAGTGAAGGGTACCAGCCCCAGCATTTT. Translation: CASSEGYQPQHF.

The V gene is TRBV11-1, the J gene TRBJ1-5, with TRBD1 as a possible D gene (5 bases). CDR1 and CDR2 (germline): SGHAT, FQDESV (reference sequence). The germline V and J ends were trimmed by 5 bases and 7 bases, with 12 bases remaining between them. The CDR3 runs 13 residues. The CDR3 bases are TGTGCCAGCAGCCAAGGGACGGGGCAGCCCCAGCATTTT. Protein: CASSQGTGQPQHF.

This clone was counted a few times. This chain uses TRBV7-2 with TRBJ1-6; TRBD1 might be the D (5 bases). Trimming took 4 bases from V and 7 from J, leaving 17 bases between them. Germline lookup yields CDR1 SGHTA and CDR2 FQGNSA. The CDR3 has 16 residues. CDR3 protein: CASSWIRAGGNSPLHF. In nucleotides, the CDR3 is TGTGCCAGCAGCTGGATCAGGGCAGGAGGGAATTCACCCCTCCACTTT.

This sequence joins TRBV15 and TRBJ2-3; 8 nucleotides agree with TRBD2. This CDR3 spans 17 amino acids. Losses at the gene ends were 2 bases for V and 1 base for J; bases not matched to a gene: 8. The germline gives CDR1 LNHNV, CDR2 YYDKDF (reference sequence). CDR3 bases: TGTGCCACCAGCAGACCAGGGCCCGGGGGGGGCACAGATACGCAGTATTTT. It codes for CATSRPGPGGGTDTQYF.

The chain is built from TRBV30 and TRBJ2-2, with D tentatively TRBD2 (5 bases). Germline V gene data show CDR1 as GTSNPN and CDR2 as SVGIG (reference sequence). CDR3 length equals 13 residues. V was clipped by 4 bases and J by 1 base, with 7 bases between them. The CDR3 nucleotides read TGTGCCTGGAATCGGGGGAACACCGGGGAGCTGTTTTTT. It translates to CAWNRGNTGELFF.